The 9 T cell receptor beta chains below all came from one sample that was sequenced in a study of tumor-infiltrating lymphocytes in primary liver carcinoma. The tissue used was unsorted bulk material of about 19-34 mg. RNA and DNA were co-extracted from it with the AllPrep DNA/RNA mini kit. Using a constant-region primer together with ProtoScript II reverse transcriptase, TCR beta cDNA was made from about 500 ng of total RNA. Library construction for TCR beta comprised three nested multiplex PCR rounds performed with slightly modified ARM-PCR. The first two PCR rounds, around 10 cycles each, used TRBV1-TRBV30 forward primers and a C-beta reverse primer. From the multiplex PCR reads, TCRdb called clonotypes with MiXCR, one entry per CDR3 protein. The table lists around 56,000 distinct CDR3 sequences, 60% to 85% of them singletons, with approximately 54% in the top ten. Sample: liver tumor tissue from sampling region 2. Specified subset: tumor region T2, inferior pole. The receptors here all came from a middle-aged man with primary liver carcinoma and hepatitis B virus infection.

On this clonotype itself: Given the absence of the conserved phenylalanine or tryptophan at the CDR3 end, a read error is likely. The chain is built from TRBV5-1 and TRBJ2-3; D possibly corresponds to TRBD1 (6 bases). Germline V gives CDR1 SGHRS, CDR2 YFSETQ. The CDR3 covers 13 residues. CDR3 protein: CASSWDKGDTQYL. CDR3 sequence (DNA): TGCGCCAGTAGCTGGGACAAGGGAGATACGCAGTATCTT.

Notes on this clonotype: Compared with germline, one end of the junction differs, possibly owing to a read error. The chain has TRBV24-1 and TRBJ1-2, with D tentatively TRBD1 (6 bases). CDR1 is KGHDR, CDR2 SFDVKD, per germline. The CDR3 loop spans 16 amino acids. This CDR3 reads CDTNDSNGQTFYGYTF. The CDR3, as DNA: TGTGACACCAATGATAGCAATGGACAGACCTTCTATGGCTACACCTTC.

There are a few counts of this clonotype. One end of the junction does not line up with germline, which may come from a read error. The chain employs TRBV4-2 and TRBJ2-1; D possibly uses TRBD1 or TRBD2 (5 bases each). Germline loops: CDR1 LGHNA, CDR2 YNFKEQ. This CDR3 is 15 amino acids long. Written as DNA, the CDR3 is TGTGCCAGTAGCCCTGGGCTAGGGGACCACAATGAGCAGTTCTTC. Encoded protein: CASSPGLGDHNEQFF.

In the case of this clonotype: A much bigger clone sits one base away, suggesting this may be a read error. The chain couples TRBV11-2 to TRBJ2-3; D remains ambiguous. V lost 4 bases and J 4 bases, leaving 6 bases between the germline ends. The germline gives CDR1 SGHAT, CDR2 FQNNGV. The CDR3 is made up of 12 amino acids. The CDR3 sequence: CASSWWSDTQYF. The CDR3 coding sequence is TGTGCCAGCAGCTGGTGGTCAGATACGCAGTATTTT. Supplemented by reference TRBV11-2 and TRBJ2-3, the full variable domain reads EAGVAQSPRYKIIEKRQSVAFWCNPISGHATLYWYQQILGQGPKLLIQFQNNGVVDDSQLPKDRFSAERLKGVDSTLKIQPAKLEDSAVYLCASSWWSDTQYFGPGTRLTVL.

Only a few counts were recorded for this clonotype. An end of the junction does not agree with germline; a read error may underlie this. The chain employs TRBV11-1 and TRBJ2-4; 12 bases line up with TRBD2. This CDR3 is 17 amino acids long. CDR1 and CDR2 (germline): SGHAT, FQDESV (reference sequence). The CDR3 nucleotides read TGTACCAGCAGCTCTCCCTGGACTAGCGGGACCAAAAACATTCAGTACTTC. This translates into CTSSSPWTSGTKNIQYF. Supplemented by reference TRBV11-1 and TRBJ2-4, the full variable domain reads EAEVAQSPRYKITEKSQAVAFWCDPISGHATLYWYRQILGQGPELLVQFQDESVVDDSQLPKDRFSAERLKGVDSTLKIQPAELGDSAMYLCTSSSPWTSGTKNIQYFGAGTRLSVL.

This chain joins TRBV6-5 and TRBJ1-5; no clear D gene. With 6 bases removed from V and 2 bases from J, the gap between germline ends came to 14 bases. The CDR3 has 15 residues. From germline, CDR1 is MNHEY and CDR2 SVGAGI. This CDR3 is CASSTLTWGNQPQHF. The DNA of the CDR3 is TGTGCCAGCAGCACCCTGACATGGGGCAATCAGCCCCAGCATTTT.

The CDR3 nucleotides are TGTGCCAGCGGCCGGGAAGGTGGGGGGTACACAGATACGCAGTATTTT. Its protein is CASGREGGGYTDTQYF. J is TRBJ2-3 and V is TRBV4-2; the D gene is possibly TRBD2 (6 bases). CDR3 length: 16 amino acids. Trimming took 8 bases from V and 2 from J, leaving 20 bases between them. Germline CDR1 reads LGHNA; CDR2 reads YNFKEQ.

With respect to this clonotype: The missing conserved phenylalanine or tryptophan at the end of this CDR3 makes a read error likely. Because the CDR3's place on the DNA is in doubt, the DNA is left out and the CDR3 is given as listed by TCRdb. The gene calls are TRBV7-9 and TRBJ1-1; the table's D call, TRBD1, has no DNA check behind it. The V gene's germline CDR1 is SEHNR and CDR2 FQNEAQ (reference sequence). Ends included, the CDR3 has 13 residues. CDR3 residues: CASSLNRQGEDFI.

With regard to this clonotype: This may come from a read error, since a much larger clone is one base off. The chain employs TRBV7-9 and TRBJ1-6; D is possibly TRBD1 (6 bases). Germline values: CDR1 SEHNR, CDR2 FQNEAQ (reference sequence). Trimming stripped 9 bases from V and 7 bases from J, with 28 bases between. CDR3 length equals 18 residues. CDR3 in DNA: TGTGCCAGGAGCCCCACCGGGGCCGGGACACAGCAGAATTCACCCCTCCACTTT. It translates to CARSPTGAGTQQNSPLHF.